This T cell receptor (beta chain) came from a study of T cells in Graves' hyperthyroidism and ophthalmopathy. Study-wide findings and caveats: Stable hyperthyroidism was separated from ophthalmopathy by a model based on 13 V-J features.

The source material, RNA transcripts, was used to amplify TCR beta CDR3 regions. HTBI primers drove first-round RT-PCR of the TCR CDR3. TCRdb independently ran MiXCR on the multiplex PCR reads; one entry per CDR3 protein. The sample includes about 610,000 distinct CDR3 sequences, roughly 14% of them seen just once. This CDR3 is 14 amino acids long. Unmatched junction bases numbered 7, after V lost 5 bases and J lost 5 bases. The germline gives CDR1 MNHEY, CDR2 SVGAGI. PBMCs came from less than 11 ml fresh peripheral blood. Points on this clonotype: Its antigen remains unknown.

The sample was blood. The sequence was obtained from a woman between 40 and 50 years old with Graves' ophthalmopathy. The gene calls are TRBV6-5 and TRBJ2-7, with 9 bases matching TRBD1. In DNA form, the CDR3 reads TGTGCCAGCAGTAACCGGGACAGGGCTAACGAGCAGTACTTC. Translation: CASSNRDRANEQYF.